Below are 20 T cell receptor beta chains sequenced from a single sample in a study of Tregs in tolerant kidney transplant recipients. Profiled with immunoSEQ multiplex PCR; TCRdb holds only in-frame clones, not every one. The sample has more than 2,500 clones, around 43% seen once. Their cognate antigens are unknown. The sample taken for sequencing was Tregs from blood cultured with allogeneic cells. The source is a human donor in good health.

This clone qualifies as medium-sized. The V gene is TRBV18, the J gene TRBJ2-7; the match to TRBD1 covers 10 bases. This CDR3 is 16 amino acids long. Losses at the gene ends were 2 bases for V and 4 bases for J; bases not matched to a gene: 8. Germline CDR1 reads KGHSH; CDR2 reads LQKENI. The CDR3 spells CASSPGDRGLSYEQYF. Written as DNA, the CDR3 is TGTGCCAGCTCACCAGGTGACAGGGGGCTATCTTACGAGCAGTACTTC.

This clone counts as medium-sized. The chain uses TRBV5-1 and TRBJ2-3; 7 nucleotides align to TRBD1. Germline V CDR1 and CDR2: SGHRS, YFSETQ. This CDR3 spans 14 amino acids. With 1 base clipped from V and 7 bases from J, the junction kept 6 bases outside the gene matches. The DNA for the CDR3 is TGCGCCAGCAGCTTGAACAGGGGACGGAATACGCAGTATTTT. Its protein is CASSLNRGRNTQYF.

This clone was recorded once. The chain couples TRBV18 to TRBJ1-2; D gene unclear. The CDR3 has 16 residues. Germline-derived CDR1 and CDR2 are KGHSH and LQKENI. V was trimmed by 3 bases and J by 3 bases, leaving 17 bases between them. The DNA for the CDR3 is TGTGCCAGCTCACCTTCAGCGCGGGCAGCGGACTATGGCTACACCTTC. This encodes CASSPSARAADYGYTF.

V usage is TRBV7-9 and J usage is TRBJ2-4; D possibly corresponds to TRBD1 (5 bases). Per the germline V gene, CDR1 is SEHNR and CDR2 is FQNEAQ (reference sequence). Trimming shortened V by 1 base and J by 9 bases, and 13 bases separated the two germline ends. The CDR3 extends over 14 amino acids. CDR3 sequence: CASSLVGALGIQYF. In DNA, the CDR3 is TGTGCCAGCAGCTTAGTTGGGGCTTTGGGCATTCAGTACTTC.

The sample holds a few counts of this clone. The rearrangement joins TRBV5-1 to TRBJ2-2, with 9 bases aligning to TRBD1. J lost 1 base, V lost 3 bases, and 4 bases had no gene match. Germline CDR1 and CDR2: SGHRS and YFSETQ. This CDR3 region has 16 residues. DNA of the CDR3: TGCGCCAGCAGCTCGACGGGACAGGGGAACACCGGGGAGCTGTTTTTT. Protein product: CASSSTGQGNTGELFF.

This rearrangement joins TRBV7-8 to TRBJ1-5; D unclear. Trimming took 3 bases from V and 2 from J, leaving 17 bases between them. The CDR3 consists of 17 residues. Germline V CDR1 and CDR2: SGHVS, FQNEAQ. CDR3 coding DNA: TGTGCCAGCAGCTTCGGGCGAACGATAATCGGCAATCAGCCCCAGCATTTT. It yields the protein CASSFGRTIIGNQPQHF.

By share of the sample, this clone is medium-sized (0.01 to 0.1%). The gene calls are TRBV6-5 and TRBJ2-7; 8 bases fit TRBD2. CDR1 and CDR2 from the germline V gene are MNHEY and SVGAGI. The V gene end was trimmed by 5 bases and the J gene end by 2 bases; junction bases not matched to a gene: 5. CDR3 length equals 14 residues. CDR3: CASSPRGGAYEQYF. Written as DNA, the CDR3 is TGTGCCAGCAGTCCCCGGGGGGGGGCCTACGAGCAGTACTTC.

The chain links TRBV6-5 to TRBJ2-5; TRBD1 matches 10 bases. The CDR3 has 15 residues. Germline CDR1 reads MNHEY; CDR2 reads SVGAGI. With V trimmed by 5 bases and J by 2 bases, 5 bases remained unmatched. The CDR3 region is CASSGRDRGQETQYF. CDR3 nucleotide sequence: TGTGCCAGCAGTGGAAGGGACAGGGGTCAAGAGACCCAGTACTTC.

This chain links TRBV5-1 with TRBJ2-1; TRBD2 matches 7 bases. Unmatched junction bases numbered 10, after V lost 0 bases and J lost 7 bases. The CDR3 runs 16 residues. In germline, CDR1 is SGHRS, CDR2 YFSETQ. The CDR3 DNA reads as TGCGCCAGCAGCTTGGGTGCGGGAGTCACGTGGAATGAGCAGTTCTTC. This translates into CASSLGAGVTWNEQFF.

The rearrangement uses TRBV6-6 and TRBJ2-7, with 11 bases identical to TRBD1. V was clipped by 11 bases and J by 7 bases; unmatched bases: 10. The germline V gene encodes CDR1 MNHNY and CDR2 SVGAGI (reference sequence). The length of the CDR3 is 13 residues. The CDR3 reads CAVRTGGLREQYF. CDR3 DNA sequence: TGTGCCGTCCGGACAGGGGGCCTCCGGGAGCAGTACTTC.

This clone was observed a few times. The chain recombines TRBV6-6 with TRBJ2-7, with D possibly TRBD1 on 5 matching bases. V was cut by 6 bases and J by 3 bases, with 15 bases left in between. Germline loops: CDR1 MNHNY, CDR2 SVGAGI (reference sequence). The CDR3 covers 14 residues. The CDR3 DNA follows: TGTGCCAGCAGGACCCCTGGGGCCCTCTACGAGCAGTACTTC. It encodes CASRTPGALYEQYF.

By proportion, this clone is medium-sized. The chain combines TRBV7-2 with TRBJ2-1, with D possibly matching TRBD1 (6 bases). Germline CDR1 reads SGHTA; CDR2 reads FQGNSA. Trimming took off 1 base at V and 7 bases at J, with 14 bases between the two ends. This CDR3 is 15 amino acids long. CDR3 DNA sequence: TGTGCCAGCAGCTTAGTAGGGGGTATCGAAAATGAGCAGTTCTTC. Translating it yields CASSLVGGIENEQFF.

Only a few counts were recorded for this clone. This sequence joins TRBV6-1 and TRBJ1-4; 8 bases map to TRBD1. V was pared by 6 bases and J by 10 bases, with 10 bases of the junction left unmatched. Germline assignment: CDR1 MNHNS and CDR2 SASEGT. CDR3 length: 14 residues. CDR3 nucleotides: TGTGCCAGCAGGAGCCCCCGGACAGGGCTAAAACTGTTTTTT. This codes for CASRSPRTGLKLFF.

A single count supports this clone. The J gene is TRBJ2-7, the V gene TRBV7-2; tentatively, D is TRBD2 (7 bases). There are 14 residues in the CDR3. V shed 7 bases and J shed 6 bases, with 19 bases lying between them. CDR1 and CDR2 from the germline V gene are SGHTA and FQGNSA. CDR3 nucleotides: TGTGCCAGCACCAAGGCGGGGGCGCGGGGCGAGCAGTACTTC. Residues: CASTKAGARGEQYF.

The J gene is TRBJ2-6, the V gene TRBV19; 7 nucleotides match TRBD2. The length of the CDR3 is 18 residues. The germline CDR1 and CDR2 sequences are LNHDA and SQIVND (reference sequence). The trim removed 7 bases at V and 1 base at J, leaving 13 bases unmatched. The CDR3 sequence is CASTLGRGGRSGANVLTF. The CDR3 bases are TGTGCCAGTACTTTGGGGAGGGGTGGGCGATCTGGGGCCAACGTCCTGACTTTC.

This clone was recorded a few times. The chain joins TRBV2 to TRBJ1-4; 9 positions match TRBD1. Germline V gene data show CDR1 as SNHLY and CDR2 as FYNNEI. V lost 6 bases and J lost 9; bases outside the gene matches: 8. The CDR3 length is 14 residues. The CDR3 loop reads CASSDGTGSKKLFF. CDR3 sequence (DNA): TGTGCCAGCAGCGACGGGACAGGGTCTAAAAAACTGTTTTTT.

J is TRBJ1-6 and V is TRBV27; D is undetermined. This CDR3 spans 14 amino acids. Germline CDR1 and CDR2: MNHEY and SMNVEV (reference sequence). V dropped 0 bases and J dropped 9 bases, with 9 bases sitting between them. Here the CDR3 DNA reads TGTGCCAGCAGTTTATCCCCATCTTTTTCACCCCTCCACTTT. This translates into CASSLSPSFSPLHF.

The chain employs TRBV6-1 and TRBJ1-1; tentatively, D is TRBD1 (5 bases). The CDR3 covers 14 residues. V lost 3 bases and J 0 bases, leaving 8 bases between the germline ends. The germline V gene has CDR1 MNHNS and CDR2 SASEGT. The chain's CDR3 is CASSEYRMNTEAFF. CDR3 in DNA: TGTGCCAGCAGTGAGTACAGGATGAACACTGAAGCTTTCTTT.

A few counts support this clone. The CDR3 loop is CASSIWGAYNEQFF. The CDR3 DNA reads as TGTGCCAGTAGTATCTGGGGTGCCTACAATGAGCAGTTCTTC. The genes are TRBV19 and TRBJ2-1; D unclear. CDR1 and CDR2 from the germline V gene are LNHDA and SQIVND (reference sequence). CDR3 length: 14 residues. V was pared by 3 bases and J by 2 bases, with 8 bases between.

This clone appeared a few times. J is TRBJ2-1 and V is TRBV2; D is perhaps TRBD2 (6 bases). The CDR3 contains 14 residues. The germline gives CDR1 SNHLY, CDR2 FYNNEI. CDR3 DNA: TGTGCTGGGGGAGGCTCGAGCTCCTACAATGAGCAGTTCTTC. Amino acid sequence: CAGGGSSSYNEQFF.